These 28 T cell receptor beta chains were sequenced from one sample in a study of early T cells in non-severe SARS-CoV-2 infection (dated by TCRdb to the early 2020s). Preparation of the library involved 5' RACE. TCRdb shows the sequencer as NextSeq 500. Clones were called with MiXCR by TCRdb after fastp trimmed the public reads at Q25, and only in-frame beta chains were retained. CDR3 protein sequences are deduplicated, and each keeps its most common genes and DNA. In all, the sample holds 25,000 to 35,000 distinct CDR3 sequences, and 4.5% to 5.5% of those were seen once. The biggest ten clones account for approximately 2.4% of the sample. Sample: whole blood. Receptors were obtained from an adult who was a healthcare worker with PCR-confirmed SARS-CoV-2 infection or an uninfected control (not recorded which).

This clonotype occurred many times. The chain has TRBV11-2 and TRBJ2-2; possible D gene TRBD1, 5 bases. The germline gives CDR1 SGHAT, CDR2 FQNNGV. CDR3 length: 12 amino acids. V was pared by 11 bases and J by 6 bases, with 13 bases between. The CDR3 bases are TGTGCCGTCGACAGTTTTCCCGGGGAGCTGTTTTTT. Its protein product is CAVDSFPGELFF.

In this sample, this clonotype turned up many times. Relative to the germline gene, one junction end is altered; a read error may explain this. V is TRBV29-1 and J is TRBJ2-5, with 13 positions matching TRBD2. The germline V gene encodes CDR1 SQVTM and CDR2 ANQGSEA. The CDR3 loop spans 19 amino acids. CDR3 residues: CSVEGRGLAGNGGQETQYF. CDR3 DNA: TGCAGCGTCGAAGGGAGGGGACTAGCGGGAAACGGGGGACAAGAGACCCAGTACTTC.

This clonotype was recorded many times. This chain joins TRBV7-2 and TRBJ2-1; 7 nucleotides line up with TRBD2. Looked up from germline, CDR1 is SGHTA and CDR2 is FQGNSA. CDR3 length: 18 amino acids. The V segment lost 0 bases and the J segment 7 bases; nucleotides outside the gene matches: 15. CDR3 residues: CASSLARALAGVGNEQFF. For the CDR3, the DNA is TGTGCCAGCAGCTTAGCGAGGGCGCTTGCGGGAGTAGGGAATGAGCAGTTCTTC.

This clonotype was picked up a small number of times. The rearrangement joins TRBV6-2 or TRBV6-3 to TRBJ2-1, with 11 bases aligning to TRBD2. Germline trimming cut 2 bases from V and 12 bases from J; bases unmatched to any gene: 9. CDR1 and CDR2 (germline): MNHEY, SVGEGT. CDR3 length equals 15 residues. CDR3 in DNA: TGTGCCAGCAGTTACACAGGGACTAGCGGCCGGCGGCAGTTCTTC. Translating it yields CASSYTGTSGRRQFF.

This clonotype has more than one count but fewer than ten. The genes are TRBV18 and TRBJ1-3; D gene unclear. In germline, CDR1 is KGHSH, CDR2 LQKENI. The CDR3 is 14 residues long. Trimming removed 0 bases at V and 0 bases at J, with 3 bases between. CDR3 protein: CASSPPGSGNTIYF. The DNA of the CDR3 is TGTGCCAGCTCACCACCGGGCTCTGGAAACACCATATATTTT.

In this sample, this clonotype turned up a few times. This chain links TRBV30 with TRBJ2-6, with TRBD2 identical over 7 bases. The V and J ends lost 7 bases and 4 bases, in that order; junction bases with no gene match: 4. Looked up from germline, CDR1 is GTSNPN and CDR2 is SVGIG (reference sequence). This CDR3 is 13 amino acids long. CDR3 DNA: TGTGCCTCCCAAGCGGGGGGGGCCAACGTCCTGACTTTC. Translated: CASQAGGANVLTF.

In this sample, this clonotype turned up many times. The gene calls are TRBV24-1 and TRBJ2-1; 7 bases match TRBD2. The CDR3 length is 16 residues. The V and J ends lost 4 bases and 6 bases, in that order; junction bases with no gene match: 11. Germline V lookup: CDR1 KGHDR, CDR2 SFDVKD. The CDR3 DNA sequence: TGTGCCACCAGTGACTCGAGACTAGCAGCATTCAATGAGCAGTTCTTC. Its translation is CATSDSRLAAFNEQFF.

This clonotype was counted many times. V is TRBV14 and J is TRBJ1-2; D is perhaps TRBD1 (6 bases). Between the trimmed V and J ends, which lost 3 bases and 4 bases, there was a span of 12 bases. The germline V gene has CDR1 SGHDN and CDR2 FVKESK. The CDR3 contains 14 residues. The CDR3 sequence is CASSHTTGLYGYTF. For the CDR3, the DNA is TGTGCCAGCAGCCACACGACAGGCCTCTATGGCTACACCTTC.

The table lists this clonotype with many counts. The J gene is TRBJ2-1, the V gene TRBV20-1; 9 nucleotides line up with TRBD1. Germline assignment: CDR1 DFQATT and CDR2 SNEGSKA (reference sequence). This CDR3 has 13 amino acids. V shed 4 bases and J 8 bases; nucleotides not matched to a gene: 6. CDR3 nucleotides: TGCAGTGCTACCGGGACAGGGCGCGATGAGCAGTTCTTC. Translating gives CSATGTGRDEQFF.

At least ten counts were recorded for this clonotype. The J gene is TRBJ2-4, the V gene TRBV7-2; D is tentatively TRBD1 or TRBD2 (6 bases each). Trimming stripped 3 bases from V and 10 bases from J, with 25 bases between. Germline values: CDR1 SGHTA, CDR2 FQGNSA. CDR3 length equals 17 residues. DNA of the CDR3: TGTGCCAGCAGCTTCGCCGTTGATGGCAGGGAAGGGGGGATTCAGTACTTC. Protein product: CASSFAVDGREGGIQYF.

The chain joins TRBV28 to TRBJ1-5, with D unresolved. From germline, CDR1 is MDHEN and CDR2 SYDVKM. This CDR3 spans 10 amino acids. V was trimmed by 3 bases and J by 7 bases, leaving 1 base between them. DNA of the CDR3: TGTGCCAGCAGTTTCCAGCCCCAGCATTTT. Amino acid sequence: CASSFQPQHF.

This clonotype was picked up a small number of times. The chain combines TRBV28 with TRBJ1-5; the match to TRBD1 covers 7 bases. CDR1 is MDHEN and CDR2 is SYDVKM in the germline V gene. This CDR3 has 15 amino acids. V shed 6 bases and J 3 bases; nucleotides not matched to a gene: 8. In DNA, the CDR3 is TGTGCCAGCAGGCGCGACAGGGCCCCCAATCAGCCCCAGCATTTT. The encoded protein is CASRRDRAPNQPQHF.

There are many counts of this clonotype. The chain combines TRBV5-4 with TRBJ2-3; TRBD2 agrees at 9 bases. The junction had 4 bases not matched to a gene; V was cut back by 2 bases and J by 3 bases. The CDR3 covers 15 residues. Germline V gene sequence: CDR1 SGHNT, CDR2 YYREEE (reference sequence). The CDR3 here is CASSFLAGPTDTQYF. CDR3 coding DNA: TGTGCCAGCAGCTTCCTAGCGGGGCCGACAGATACGCAGTATTTT.

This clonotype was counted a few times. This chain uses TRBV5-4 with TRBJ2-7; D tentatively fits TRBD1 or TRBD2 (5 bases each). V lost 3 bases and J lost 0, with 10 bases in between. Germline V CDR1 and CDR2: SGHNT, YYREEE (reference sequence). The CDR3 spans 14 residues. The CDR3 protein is CASSSGTDSYEQYF. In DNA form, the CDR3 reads TGTGCCAGCAGCTCCGGGACGGACTCCTACGAGCAGTACTTC. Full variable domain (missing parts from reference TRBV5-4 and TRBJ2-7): ETGVTQSPTHLIKTRGQQVTLRCSSQSGHNTVSWYQQALGQGPQFIFQYYREEENGRGNFPPRFSGLQFPNYSSELNVNALELDDSALYLCASSSGTDSYEQYFGPGTRLTVT.

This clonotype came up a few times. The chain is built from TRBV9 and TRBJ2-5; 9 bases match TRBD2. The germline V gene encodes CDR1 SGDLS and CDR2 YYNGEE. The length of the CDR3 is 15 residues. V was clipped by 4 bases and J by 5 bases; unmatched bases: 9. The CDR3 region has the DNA TGTGCCAGCAGCCTCGGGACTAGCCAGAGGGAGACCCAGTACTTC. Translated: CASSLGTSQRETQYF.

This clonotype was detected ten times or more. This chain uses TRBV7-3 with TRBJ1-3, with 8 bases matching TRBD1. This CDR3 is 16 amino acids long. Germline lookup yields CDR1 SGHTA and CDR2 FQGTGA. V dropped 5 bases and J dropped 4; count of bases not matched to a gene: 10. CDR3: CASSLNPRGRGNTIYF. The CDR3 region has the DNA TGTGCCAGCAGCCTCAACCCCAGGGGGCGGGGAAACACCATATATTTT.

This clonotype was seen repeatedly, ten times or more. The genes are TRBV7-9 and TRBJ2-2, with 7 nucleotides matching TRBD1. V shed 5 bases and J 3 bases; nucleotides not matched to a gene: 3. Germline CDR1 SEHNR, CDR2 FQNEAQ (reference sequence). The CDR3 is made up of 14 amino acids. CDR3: CASSPTGDTGELFF. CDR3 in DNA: TGTGCCAGCAGCCCAACAGGGGACACCGGGGAGCTGTTTTTT.

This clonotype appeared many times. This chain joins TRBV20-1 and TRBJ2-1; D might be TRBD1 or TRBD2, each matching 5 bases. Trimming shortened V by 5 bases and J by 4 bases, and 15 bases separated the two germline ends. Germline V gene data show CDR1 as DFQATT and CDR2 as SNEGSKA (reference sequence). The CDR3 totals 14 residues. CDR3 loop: CSASAGTDYNEQFF. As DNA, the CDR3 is TGCAGTGCTTCGGCCGGGACGGATTACAATGAGCAGTTCTTC.

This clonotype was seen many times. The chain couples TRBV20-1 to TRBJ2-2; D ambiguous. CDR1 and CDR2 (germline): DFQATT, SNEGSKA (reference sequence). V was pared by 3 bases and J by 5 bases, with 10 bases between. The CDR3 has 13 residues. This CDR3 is CSASPGGTGELFF. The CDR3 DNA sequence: TGCAGTGCTAGTCCCGGTGGGACCGGGGAGCTGTTTTTT.

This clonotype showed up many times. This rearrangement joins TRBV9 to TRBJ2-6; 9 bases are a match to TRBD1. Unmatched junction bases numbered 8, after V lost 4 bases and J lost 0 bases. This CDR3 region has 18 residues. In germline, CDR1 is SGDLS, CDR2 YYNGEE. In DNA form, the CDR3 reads TGTGCCAGCAGCTTCCGGGACAGGGTTCTCTCTGGGGCCAACGTCCTGACTTTC. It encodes CASSFRDRVLSGANVLTF.

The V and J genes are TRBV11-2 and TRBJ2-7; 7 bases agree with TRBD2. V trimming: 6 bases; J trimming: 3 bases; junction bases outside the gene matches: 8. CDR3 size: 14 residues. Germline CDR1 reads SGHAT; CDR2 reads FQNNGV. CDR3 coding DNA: TGTGCCAGCAGTCACGGGGGGTTACACTACGAGCAGTACTTC. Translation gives CASSHGGLHYEQYF.

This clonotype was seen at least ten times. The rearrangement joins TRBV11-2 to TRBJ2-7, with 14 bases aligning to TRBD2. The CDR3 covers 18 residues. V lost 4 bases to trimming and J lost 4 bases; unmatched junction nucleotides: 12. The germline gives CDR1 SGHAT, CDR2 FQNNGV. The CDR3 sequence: CASSWSTSGGAGIYEQYF. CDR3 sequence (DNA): TGTGCCAGCAGCTGGTCGACTAGCGGGGGGGCCGGTATTTACGAGCAGTACTTC. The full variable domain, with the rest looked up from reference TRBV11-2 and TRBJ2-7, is EAGVAQSPRYKIIEKRQSVAFWCNPISGHATLYWYQQILGQGPKLLIQFQNNGVVDDSQLPKDRFSAERLKGVDSTLKIQPAKLEDSAVYLCASSWSTSGGAGIYEQYFGPGTRLTVT.

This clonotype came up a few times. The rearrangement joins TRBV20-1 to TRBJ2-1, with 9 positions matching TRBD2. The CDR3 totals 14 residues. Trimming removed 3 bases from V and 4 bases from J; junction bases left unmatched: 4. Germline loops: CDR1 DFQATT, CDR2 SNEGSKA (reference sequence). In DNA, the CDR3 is TGCAGTGCTAGTATAGCGGGAGTATACAATGAGCAGTTCTTC. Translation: CSASIAGVYNEQFF.

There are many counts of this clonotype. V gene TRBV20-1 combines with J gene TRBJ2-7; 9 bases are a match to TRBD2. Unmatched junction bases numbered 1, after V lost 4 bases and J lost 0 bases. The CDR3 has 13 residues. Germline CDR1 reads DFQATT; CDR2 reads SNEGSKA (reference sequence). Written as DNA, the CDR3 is TGCAGTGCTACGGGACTAGCCTCCTACGAGCAGTACTTC. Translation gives CSATGLASYEQYF.

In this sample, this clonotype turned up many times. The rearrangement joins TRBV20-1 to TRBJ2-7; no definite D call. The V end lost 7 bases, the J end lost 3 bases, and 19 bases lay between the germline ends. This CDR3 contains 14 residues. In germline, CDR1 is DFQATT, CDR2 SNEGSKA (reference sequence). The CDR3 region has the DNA TGCAGTGTCAGGCGTGACCAGACCCACTACGAGCAGTACTTC. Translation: CSVRRDQTHYEQYF.

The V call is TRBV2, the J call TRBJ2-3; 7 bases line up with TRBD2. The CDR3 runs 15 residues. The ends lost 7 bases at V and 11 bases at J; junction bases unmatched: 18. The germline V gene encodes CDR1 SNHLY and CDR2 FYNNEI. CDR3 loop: CASIPGQASGFGQYF. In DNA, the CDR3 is TGTGCCAGCATCCCCGGTCAGGCTAGCGGTTTTGGGCAGTATTTT.

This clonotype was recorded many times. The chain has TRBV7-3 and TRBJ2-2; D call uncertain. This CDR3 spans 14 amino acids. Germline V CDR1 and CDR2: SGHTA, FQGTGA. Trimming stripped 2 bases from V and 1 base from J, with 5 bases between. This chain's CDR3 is CASSLQENTGELFF. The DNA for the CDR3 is TGTGCCAGCAGCTTACAGGAGAACACCGGGGAGCTGTTTTTT.

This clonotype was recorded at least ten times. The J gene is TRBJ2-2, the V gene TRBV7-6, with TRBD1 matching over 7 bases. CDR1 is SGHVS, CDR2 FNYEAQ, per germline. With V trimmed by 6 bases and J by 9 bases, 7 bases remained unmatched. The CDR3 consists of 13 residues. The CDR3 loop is CASRRDSHRELFF. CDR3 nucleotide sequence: TGTGCCAGCAGACGGGACAGTCACCGGGAGCTGTTTTTT.